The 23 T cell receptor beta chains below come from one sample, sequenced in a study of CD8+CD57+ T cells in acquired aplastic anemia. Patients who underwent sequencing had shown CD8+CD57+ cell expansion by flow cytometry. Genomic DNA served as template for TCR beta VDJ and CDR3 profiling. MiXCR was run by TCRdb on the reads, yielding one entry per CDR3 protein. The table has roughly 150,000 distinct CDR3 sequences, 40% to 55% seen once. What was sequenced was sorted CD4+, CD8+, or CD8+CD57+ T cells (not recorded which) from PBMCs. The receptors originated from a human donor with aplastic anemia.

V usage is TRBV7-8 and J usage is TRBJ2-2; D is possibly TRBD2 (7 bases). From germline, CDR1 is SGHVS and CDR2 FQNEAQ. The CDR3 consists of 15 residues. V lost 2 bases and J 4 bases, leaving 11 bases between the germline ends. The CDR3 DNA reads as TGTGCCAGCAGCTTACGGGGAGGGGGCACCGGGGAGCTGTTTTTT. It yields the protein CASSLRGGGTGELFF. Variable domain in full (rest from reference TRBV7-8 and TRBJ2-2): GAGVSQSPRYKVAKRGQDVALRCDPISGHVSLFWYQQALGQGPEFLTYFQNEAQLDKSGLPSDRFFAERPEGSVSTLKIQRTQQEDSAVYLCASSLRGGGTGELFFGEGSRLTVL.

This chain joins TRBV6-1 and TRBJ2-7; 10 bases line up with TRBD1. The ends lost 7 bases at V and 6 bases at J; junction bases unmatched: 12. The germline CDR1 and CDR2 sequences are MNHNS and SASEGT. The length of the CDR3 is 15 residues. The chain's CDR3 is CASNRDRGPLGEQYF. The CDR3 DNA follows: TGTGCCAGCAACCGGGACAGGGGCCCCCTGGGCGAGCAGTACTTC.

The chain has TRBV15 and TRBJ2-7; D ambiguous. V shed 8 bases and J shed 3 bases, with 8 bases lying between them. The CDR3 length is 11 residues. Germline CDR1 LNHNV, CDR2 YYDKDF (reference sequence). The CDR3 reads CATADGYEQYF. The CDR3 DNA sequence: TGTGCCACCGCGGACGGCTACGAGCAGTACTTC. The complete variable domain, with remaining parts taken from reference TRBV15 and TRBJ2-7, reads DAMVIQNPRYQVTQFGKPVTLSCSQTLNHNVMYWYQQKSSQAPKLLFHYYDKDFNNEADTPDNFQSRRPNTSFCFLDIRSPGLGDTAMYLCATADGYEQYFGPGTRLTVT.

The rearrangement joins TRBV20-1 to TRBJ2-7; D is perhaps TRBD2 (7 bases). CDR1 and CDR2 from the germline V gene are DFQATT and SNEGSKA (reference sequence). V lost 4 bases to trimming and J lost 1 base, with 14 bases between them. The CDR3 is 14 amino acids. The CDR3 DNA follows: TGCAGTGCTATGGGGGGGCCGGGGTCCTACGAGCAGTACTTC. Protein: CSAMGGPGSYEQYF.

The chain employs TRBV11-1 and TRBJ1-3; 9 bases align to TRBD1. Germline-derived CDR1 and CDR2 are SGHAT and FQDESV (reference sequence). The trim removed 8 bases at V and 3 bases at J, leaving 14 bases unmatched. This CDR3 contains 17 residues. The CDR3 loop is CASSLRQGGSVGNTIYF. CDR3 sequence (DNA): TGTGCCAGCTCACTGCGACAGGGGGGCTCTGTTGGAAACACCATATATTTT.

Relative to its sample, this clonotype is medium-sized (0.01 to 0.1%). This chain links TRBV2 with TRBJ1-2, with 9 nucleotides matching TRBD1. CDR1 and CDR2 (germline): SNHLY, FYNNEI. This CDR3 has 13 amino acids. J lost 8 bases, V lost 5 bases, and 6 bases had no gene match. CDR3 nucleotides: TGTGCCAGCAGTCCGGGACAGGGTTACGGCTACACCTTC. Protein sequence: CASSPGQGYGYTF.

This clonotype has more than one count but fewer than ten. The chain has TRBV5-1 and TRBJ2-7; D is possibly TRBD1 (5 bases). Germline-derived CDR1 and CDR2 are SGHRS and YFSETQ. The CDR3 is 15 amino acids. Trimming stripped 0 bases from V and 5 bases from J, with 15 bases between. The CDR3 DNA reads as TGCGCCAGCAGCTTGGCCGAGACAGTTAGCCACGAGCAGTACTTC. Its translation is CASSLAETVSHEQYF.

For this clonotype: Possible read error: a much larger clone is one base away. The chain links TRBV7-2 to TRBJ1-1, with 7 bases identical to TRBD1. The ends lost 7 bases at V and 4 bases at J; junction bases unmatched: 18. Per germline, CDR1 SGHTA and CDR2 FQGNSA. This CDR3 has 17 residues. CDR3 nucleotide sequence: TGTGCCAGCAACCCAATTAGGGGGCTCGGGGGACCCACTGAAGCTTTCTTT. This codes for CASNPIRGLGGPTEAFF.

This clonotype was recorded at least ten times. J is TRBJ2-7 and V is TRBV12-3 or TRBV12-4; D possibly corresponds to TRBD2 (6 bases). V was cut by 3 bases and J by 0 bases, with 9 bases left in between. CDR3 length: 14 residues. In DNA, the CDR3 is TGTGCCAGCAGTTTTCGGCGGGACTCCTACGAGCAGTACTTC. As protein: CASSFRRDSYEQYF.

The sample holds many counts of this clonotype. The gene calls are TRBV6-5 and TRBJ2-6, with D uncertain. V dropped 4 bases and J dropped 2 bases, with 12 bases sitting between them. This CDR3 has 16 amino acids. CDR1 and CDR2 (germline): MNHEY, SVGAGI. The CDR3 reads CASSWPGSTGANVLTF. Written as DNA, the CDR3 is TGTGCCAGCAGTTGGCCAGGATCGACTGGGGCCAACGTCCTGACTTTC.

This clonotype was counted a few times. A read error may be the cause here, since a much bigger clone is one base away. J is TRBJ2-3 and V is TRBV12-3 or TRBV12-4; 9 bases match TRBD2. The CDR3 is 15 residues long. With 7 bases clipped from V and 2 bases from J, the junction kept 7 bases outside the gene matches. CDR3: CASMTSGKTTDTQYF. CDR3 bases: TGTGCCAGCATGACTAGCGGAAAGACCACAGATACGCAGTATTTT.

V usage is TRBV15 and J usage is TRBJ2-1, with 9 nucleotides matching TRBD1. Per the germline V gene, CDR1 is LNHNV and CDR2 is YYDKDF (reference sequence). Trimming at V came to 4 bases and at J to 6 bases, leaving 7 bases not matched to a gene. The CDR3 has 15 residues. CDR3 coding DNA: TGTGCCACCAGCAAGGGCGGGACAGGGACCAATGAGCAGTTCTTC. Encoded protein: CATSKGGTGTNEQFF.

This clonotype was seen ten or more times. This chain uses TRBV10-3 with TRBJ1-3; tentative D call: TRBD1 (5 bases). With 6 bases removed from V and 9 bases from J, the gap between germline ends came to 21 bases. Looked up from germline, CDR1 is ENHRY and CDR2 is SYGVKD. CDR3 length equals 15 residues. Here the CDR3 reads CAISRGGSLQPTIYF. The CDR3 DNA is TGTGCCATCAGCCGGGGGGGATCCTTGCAACCCACCATATATTTT.

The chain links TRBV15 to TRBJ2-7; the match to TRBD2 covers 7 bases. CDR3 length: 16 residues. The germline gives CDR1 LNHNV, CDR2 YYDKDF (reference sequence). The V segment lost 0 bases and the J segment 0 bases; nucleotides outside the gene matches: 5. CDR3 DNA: TGTGCCACCAGCAGAGATAGGGCTAGCGGCTCCTACGAGCAGTACTTC. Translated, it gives CATSRDRASGSYEQYF. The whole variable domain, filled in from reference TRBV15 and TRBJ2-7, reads DAMVIQNPRYQVTQFGKPVTLSCSQTLNHNVMYWYQQKSSQAPKLLFHYYDKDFNNEADTPDNFQSRRPNTSFCFLDIRSPGLGDTAMYLCATSRDRASGSYEQYFGPGTRLTVT.

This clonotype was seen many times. The DNA of the CDR3 is TGTGCCAGCAGCCAAGAGCGGACAGGGCACACAGATACGCAGTATTTT. This sequence encodes CASSQERTGHTDTQYF. The chain joins TRBV14 to TRBJ2-3; 8 positions agree with TRBD1. From germline, CDR1 is SGHDN and CDR2 FVKESK. The length of the CDR3 is 16 residues. J was trimmed by 2 bases and V by 0 bases; bases with no gene match: 4.

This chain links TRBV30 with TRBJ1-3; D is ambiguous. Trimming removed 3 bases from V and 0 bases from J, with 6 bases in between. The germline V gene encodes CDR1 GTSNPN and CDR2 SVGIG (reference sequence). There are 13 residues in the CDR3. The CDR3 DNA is TGTGCCTGGAGACAAGTCTCTGGAAACACCATATATTTT. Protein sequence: CAWRQVSGNTIYF.

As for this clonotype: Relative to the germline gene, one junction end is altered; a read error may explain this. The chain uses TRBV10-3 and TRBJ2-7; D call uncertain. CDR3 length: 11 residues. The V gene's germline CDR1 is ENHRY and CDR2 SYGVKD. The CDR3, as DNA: TGTGCCATCAGCGAATTAGACGAGCGGTACTTC. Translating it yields CAISELDERYF.

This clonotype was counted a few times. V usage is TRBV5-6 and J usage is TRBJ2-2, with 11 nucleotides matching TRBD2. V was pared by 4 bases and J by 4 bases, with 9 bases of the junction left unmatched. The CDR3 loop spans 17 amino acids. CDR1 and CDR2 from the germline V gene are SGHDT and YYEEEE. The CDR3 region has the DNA TGTGCCAGCAGCGTTGACCTAGCGGGAGGACCCACCGGGGAGCTGTTTTTT. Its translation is CASSVDLAGGPTGELFF.

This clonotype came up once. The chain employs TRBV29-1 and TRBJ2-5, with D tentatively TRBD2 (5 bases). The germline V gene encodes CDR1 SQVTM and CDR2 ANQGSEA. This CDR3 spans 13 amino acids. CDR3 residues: CTVQEGLEETQYF. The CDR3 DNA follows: TGCACCGTACAAGAAGGACTGGAAGAGACCCAGTACTTC.

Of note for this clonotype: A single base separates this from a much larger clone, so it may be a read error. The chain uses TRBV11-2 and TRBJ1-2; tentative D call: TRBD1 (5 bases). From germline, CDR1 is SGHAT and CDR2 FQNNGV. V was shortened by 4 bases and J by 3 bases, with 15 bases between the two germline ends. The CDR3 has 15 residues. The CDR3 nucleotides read TGTGCCAGCAGCTACCCCAATGGGGGTCACTATGGCTACACCTTC. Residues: CASSYPNGGHYGYTF.

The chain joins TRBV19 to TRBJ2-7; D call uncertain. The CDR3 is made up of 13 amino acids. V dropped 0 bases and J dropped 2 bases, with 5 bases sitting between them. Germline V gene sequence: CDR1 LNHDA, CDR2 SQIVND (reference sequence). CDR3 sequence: CASSIEGTYEQYV. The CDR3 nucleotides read TGTGCCAGTAGTATAGAGGGGACCTACGAGCAGTACGTC.

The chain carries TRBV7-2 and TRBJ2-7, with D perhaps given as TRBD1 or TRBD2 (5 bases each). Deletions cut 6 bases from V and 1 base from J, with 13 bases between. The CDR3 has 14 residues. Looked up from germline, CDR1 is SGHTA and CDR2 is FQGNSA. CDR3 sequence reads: CASRTGTYSYEQYF. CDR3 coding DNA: TGTGCCAGCAGAACCGGGACCTATTCCTACGAGCAGTACTTC. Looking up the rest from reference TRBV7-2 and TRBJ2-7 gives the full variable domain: GAGVSQSPSNKVTEKGKDVELRCDPISGHTALYWYRQSLGQGLEFLIYFQGNSAPDKSGLPSDRFSAERTGGSVSTLTIQRTQQEDSAVYLCASRTGTYSYEQYFGPGTRLTVT.

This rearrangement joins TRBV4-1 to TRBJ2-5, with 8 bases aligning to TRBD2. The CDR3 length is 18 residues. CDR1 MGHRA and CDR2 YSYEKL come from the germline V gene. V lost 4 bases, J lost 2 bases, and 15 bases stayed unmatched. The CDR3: CASSPELGGRGGQETQYF. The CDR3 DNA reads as TGCGCCAGCAGCCCGGAACTAGGGGGACGGGGGGGGCAAGAGACCCAGTACTTC.